This T cell receptor (beta chain) was observed in a study of T cell responses to AZD1222 COVID-19 vaccine. Study at large: Pooling covered second doses at about 4 or about 12 weeks. Findings and limits, study-wide: Donors were mostly white British, more females; clonal diversity possibly underestimated. Samples come after the peak T cell response, not at day 14.

Per the germline V gene, CDR1 is MNHEY and CDR2 is SMNVEV (reference sequence). This CDR3 is built from 13 residues. Trimming shortened V by 5 bases and J by 4 bases, and 11 bases separated the two germline ends. Turning to this clone: Its target is unknown.

Profiling relied on immunoSEQ multiplex PCR, and the TCRdb table lists in-frame clones only, not all of them. The sample consists of about 110,000 clones, roughly 88% of them appearing once. This TCR derives from an adult in good health. The starting material was peripheral blood, obtained on day 0 of AZD1222 vaccination. V usage is TRBV27 and J usage is TRBJ1-2; no clear D. DNA for the CDR3: TGTGCCAGCAGTCGGGGAGTGGTCTATGGCTACACCTTC. Residues: CASSRGVVYGYTF.